The T cell receptor (beta chain) under discussion was sequenced for a study of blood T cell repertoires in COVID-19. Study summary: The study drew acute and convalescent COVID-19 samples from the United States, Italy and Spain. T cells, B-cell-depleted T cells, or PBMCs supplied cDNA or gDNA.

Authors' data handling: Amplified reference gene primers provided the basis for estimating nucleated cell counts. Data came from immunoSEQ multiplex PCR; TCRdb stores just in-frame clones and leaves some out. V and J calls and clone size come straight from that table; D and trimming were deduced from the DNA. The table has a few hundred thousand clones, 80% to 95% seen once. Followed longitudinally, the Seattle patients had been enrolled during active infection. This CDR3 is built from 15 residues. Germline lookup yields CDR1 LNHDA and CDR2 SQIVND (reference sequence). Trimming at V came to 2 bases and at J to 1 base, leaving 5 bases not matched to a gene.

V and J are TRBV19 and TRBJ2-7; 7 nucleotides agree with TRBD2. This TCR was sampled from a person aged 18-35 years with COVID-19, enrolled during active disease. Sequenced input: peripheral blood. The CDR3 loop reads CASSIFERGSYEQYF. In nucleotides, the CDR3 is TGTGCCAGTAGTATATTCGAGCGGGGATCCTACGAGCAGTACTTC.